This T cell receptor (beta chain) was sequenced during a study of blood T cell repertoires in COVID-19. The overall study: Whether acute or convalescent, the COVID-19 samples came from the United States, Italy and Spain. Sources were T cells, B-cell-depleted T cells, or PBMCs; the material itself was cDNA or gDNA.

Sequenced by immunoSEQ multiplex PCR; TCRdb stores in-frame clones only, minus some. The sample comprises almost 300,000 clones, under 90% of which are singletons, and 11% rests with the top ten. Germline CDR1 and CDR2: SEHNR and FQNEAQ (reference sequence). V lost 3 bases to trimming and J lost 7 bases, with 11 bases between them. The CDR3 contains 13 residues. The material sequenced was peripheral blood. This TCR derives from a woman aged 25 to 39 with COVID-19, enrolled during active disease. The chain has TRBV7-9 and TRBJ2-3; a weak D match, TRBD2 (5 bases). The CDR3 DNA reads as TGTGCCAGCAGCTTCAGCGGTTTAAATACGCAGTATTTT. This encodes CASSFSGLNTQYF.